A selection of T cell receptor beta chains follows, all from one sample in a study of OX40 agonist ivuxolimab in advanced cancers. Some clones are missing from TCRdb's copy, which holds only in-frame ones; the method was immunoSEQ multiplex PCR. The repertoire holds around 86,000 clones, about 89% seen once, with approximately 0.4% in the top ten. The input for sequencing was CD4+ or CD8+ T cells sorted from blood, taken in a trial of the OX40 agonist ivuxolimab. These receptors were taken from an adult with an advanced solid tumor such as melanoma, head and neck, liver or kidney cancer. CDR3s include the opening cysteine and the closing phenylalanine or tryptophan. D genes are given only for firm matches. A clone size is listed for some rows: how often the clone was seen (once, few, many), or a class if it is expanded.

J: TRBJ2-1
D: TRBD2
size: -
V: TRBV18
length: 18
CDR3: CASSPSAQIAGTRGEQFF
DNA: TGTGCCAGCTCACCTTCCGCCCAGATAGCGGGGACCCGTGGTGAGCAGTTCTTC

J: TRBJ1-5
D: TRBD1
size: -
V: TRBV6-6
length: 13
CDR3: CASRQGRNQPQHF
DNA: TGTGCCAGTCGACAGGGGCGCAATCAGCCCCAGCATTTT

J: TRBJ2-3
D: -
size: -
V: TRBV18
length: 14
CDR3: CASSPTYSTDTQYF
DNA: TGTGCCAGCTCACCAACGTACAGCACAGATACGCAGTATTTT

J: TRBJ2-1
D: TRBD2
size: once
V: TRBV2
length: 15
CDR3: CASSEEAGTYNEQFF
DNA: TGTGCCAGCAGTGAAGAAGCGGGGACCTACAATGAGCAGTTCTTC

J: TRBJ2-7
D: TRBD1
size: -
V: TRBV7-9
length: 15
CDR3: CASSLRQGLVYEQYF
DNA: TGTGCCAGCAGCCTACGACAGGGCCTGGTCTACGAGCAGTACTTC

J: TRBJ2-6
D: -
size: -
V: TRBV25-1
length: 13
CDR3: CASSDPGRSVLTF
DNA: TGTGCCAGCAGTGACCCGGGACGGTCGGTCCTGACTTTC

J: TRBJ1-4
D: TRBD1
size: once
V: TRBV4-2
length: 15
CDR3: CASSLGTDGNEKLFF
DNA: TGTGCCAGCAGCCTAGGGACAGACGGTAATGAAAAACTGTTTTTT

J: TRBJ2-3
D: TRBD2
size: -
V: TRBV29-1
length: 16
CDR3: CSARVVASGSTDTQYF
DNA: TGCAGCGCCCGGGTCGTCGCTAGCGGGAGCACAGATACGCAGTATTTT

J: TRBJ2-1
D: TRBD2
size: -
V: TRBV11-3
length: 13
CDR3: CASSLDRSGGQFF
DNA: TGTGCCAGCAGCTTAGATCGGAGCGGGGGGCAGTTCTTC

J: TRBJ2-3
D: -
size: -
V: TRBV30
length: 12
CDR3: CAWQGGTDTQYF
DNA: TGTGCCTGGCAGGGTGGCACAGATACGCAGTATTTT

J: TRBJ2-5
D: -
size: few
V: TRBV15
length: 15
CDR3: CATSRDSETRETQYF
DNA: TGTGCCACCAGCAGAGATTCGGAGACTAGGGAGACCCAGTACTTC

J: TRBJ2-7
D: TRBD2
size: -
V: TRBV6-6
length: 15
CDR3: CASSSGLAGAYEQYF
DNA: TGTGCCAGCAGTTCAGGACTAGCGGGAGCCTACGAGCAGTACTTC

J: TRBJ2-1
D: -
size: -
V: TRBV6-4
length: 13
CDR3: CASSVAGLGEQFF
DNA: TGTGCCAGCAGTGTCGCGGGGTTAGGAGAGCAGTTCTTC

J: TRBJ2-7
D: -
size: -
V: TRBV6-1
length: 13
CDR3: CASGLAGTYEQYF
DNA: TGTGCCAGCGGGCTGGCTGGGACCTACGAGCAGTACTTC

J: TRBJ2-5
D: -
size: -
V: TRBV7-2
length: 13
CDR3: CASSLAGSETQYF
DNA: TGTGCCAGCAGCTTGGCAGGGTCCGAGACCCAGTACTTC

J: TRBJ2-7
D: -
size: few
V: TRBV30
length: 14
CDR3: CAWSVQLGGREQYF
DNA: TGTGCCTGGAGTGTACAACTGGGGGGTAGGGAGCAGTACTTC

J: TRBJ2-2
D: TRBD1
size: -
V: TRBV7-2
length: 16
CDR3: CASSLYTGANTGELFF
DNA: TGTGCCAGCAGCTTATATACAGGGGCGAACACCGGGGAGCTGTTTTTT

J: TRBJ2-6
D: -
size: -
V: TRBV6-1
length: 12
CDR3: CASIFGANVLTF
DNA: TGTGCCAGCATTTTTGGGGCCAACGTCCTGACTTTC

J: TRBJ2-2
D: TRBD1
size: -
V: TRBV19
length: 14
CDR3: CASRDRGSTGELFF
DNA: TGTGCCAGTCGTGACAGGGGGAGCACCGGGGAGCTGTTTTTT

J: TRBJ1-6
D: TRBD1
size: -
V: TRBV5-1
length: 15
CDR3: CASSSSGGGNSPLHF
DNA: TGCGCCAGCAGCTCGTCAGGGGGCGGTAATTCACCCCTCCACTTT

J: TRBJ2-3
D: -
size: -
V: TRBV27
length: 15
CDR3: CASSLNSGSTDTQYF
DNA: TGTGCCAGCAGTTTAAATAGCGGTAGCACAGATACGCAGTATTTT

J: TRBJ1-5
D: -
size: -
V: TRBV19
length: 14
CDR3: CASSIVGEGQPQHF
DNA: TGTGCCAGTAGTATAGTAGGGGAAGGTCAGCCCCAGCATTTT

J: TRBJ2-7
D: -
size: -
V: TRBV5-6
length: 15
CDR3: CASSLGGLSSYEQYF
DNA: TGTGCCAGCAGCTTGGGGGGGTTGAGCTCCTACGAGCAGTACTTC

J: TRBJ2-1
D: -
size: -
V: TRBV20-1
length: 11
CDR3: CSARGGQPQFF
DNA: TGCAGTGCTAGGGGCGGACAGCCCCAGTTCTTC

J: TRBJ2-1
D: TRBD2
size: -
V: TRBV19
length: 14
CDR3: CASSIGRGGNEQFF
DNA: TGTGCCAGTAGTATAGGACGGGGGGGAAATGAGCAGTTCTTC

J: TRBJ2-7
D: -
size: -
V: TRBV6-6
length: 12
CDR3: CASSQGLYEQYF
DNA: TGTGCCAGCAGTCAAGGGCTCTACGAGCAGTACTTC

J: TRBJ1-3
D: -
size: once
V: TRBV5-6
length: 15
CDR3: CASSFHRYSGNTIYF
DNA: TGTGCCAGCAGCTTTCACCGTTACTCTGGAAACACCATATATTTT

J: TRBJ1-2
D: -
size: -
V: TRBV5-4
length: 13
CDR3: CASSYDSSYGYTF
DNA: TGTGCCAGCAGCTACGACTCCTCCTATGGCTACACCTTC

J: TRBJ2-5
D: -
size: -
V: TRBV27
length: 14
CDR3: CASSQQGSGETQYF
DNA: TGTGCCAGCAGTCAACAGGGAAGTGGGGAGACCCAGTACTTC

J: TRBJ2-7
D: -
size: -
V: TRBV7-9
length: 15
CDR3: CASSFTGGGGNEQYF
DNA: TGTGCCAGCAGCTTTACAGGAGGGGGGGGGAACGAGCAGTACTTC

J: TRBJ2-1
D: -
size: -
V: TRBV19
length: 15
CDR3: CASSMSSAGRNEQFF
DNA: TGTGCCAGTAGTATGAGTTCGGCGGGACGGAATGAGCAGTTCTTC

J: TRBJ1-5
D: -
size: -
V: TRBV12-5
length: 12
CDR3: CASGLVQGPQHF
DNA: TGTGCTAGTGGTTTGGTACAGGGGCCCCAGCATTTT

J: TRBJ2-7
D: -
size: -
V: TRBV5-1
length: 16
CDR3: CASSLRGGTGLNEQYF
DNA: TGCGCCAGCAGCTTGAGGGGGGGCACAGGACTTAACGAGCAGTACTTC

J: TRBJ2-7
D: -
size: few
V: TRBV2
length: 11
CDR3: CASMVAYEQYF
DNA: TGTGCCAGCATGGTGGCCTACGAGCAGTACTTC

J: TRBJ2-2
D: TRBD2
size: -
V: TRBV7-8
length: 16
CDR3: CASSLVLAGGTGELFF
DNA: TGTGCCAGCAGCTTAGTTCTAGCGGGAGGAACCGGGGAGCTGTTTTTT

J: TRBJ1-1
D: -
size: many
V: TRBV7-9
length: 15
CDR3: CASSPSAGWNTEAFF
DNA: TGTGCCAGCAGCCCATCTGCCGGATGGAACACTGAAGCTTTCTTT

J: TRBJ2-2
D: -
size: -
V: TRBV2
length: 14
CDR3: CASRRLVLTGELFF
DNA: TGTGCCAGCAGAAGACTAGTCCTCACCGGGGAGCTGTTTTTT

J: TRBJ1-2
D: -
size: -
V: TRBV5-1
length: 15
CDR3: CASSLTGRTNYGYTF
DNA: TGCGCCAGCAGCTTAACAGGGAGAACTAACTATGGCTACACCTTC

J: TRBJ1-2
D: -
size: -
V: TRBV7-2
length: 14
CDR3: CASSLQGSGYGYTF
DNA: TGTGCCAGCAGCCTACAGGGATCCGGCTATGGCTACACCTTC

J: TRBJ2-7
D: TRBD2
size: -
V: TRBV5-6
length: 18
CDR3: CASSLKNLAGGLPYEQYF
DNA: TGTGCCAGCAGCTTGAAGAACCTAGCGGGAGGACTACCCTACGAGCAGTACTTC

J: TRBJ2-2
D: -
size: -
V: TRBV19
length: 15
CDR3: CASRVVAANTGELFF
DNA: TGTGCCAGTAGAGTGGTCGCGGCGAACACCGGGGAGCTGTTTTTT

J: TRBJ1-5
D: -
size: -
V: TRBV19
length: 15
CDR3: CASTRARVSNQPQHF
DNA: TGTGCCAGTACCCGAGCGCGGGTTAGCAATCAGCCCCAGCATTTT

J: TRBJ2-3
D: TRBD1
size: -
V: TRBV9
length: 20
CDR3: CASSVDSPGQGVGSTDTQYF
DNA: TGTGCCAGCAGCGTAGACTCCCCCGGACAGGGGGTGGGGAGCACAGATACGCAGTATTTT

J: TRBJ1-1
D: TRBD1
size: -
V: TRBV7-9
length: 15
CDR3: CASSLGQGLETEAFF
DNA: TGTGCCAGCAGCCTCGGACAGGGCTTAGAGACTGAAGCTTTCTTT

J: TRBJ1-2
D: TRBD1
size: -
V: TRBV29-1
length: 15
CDR3: CSVVDQMTGNNGYTF
DNA: TGCAGCGTTGTAGACCAGATGACAGGGAATAATGGCTACACCTTC

J: TRBJ1-2
D: TRBD1
size: -
V: TRBV12-5
length: 15
CDR3: CASGPGTAGNYGYTF
DNA: TGTGCTAGTGGTCCCGGGACAGCAGGAAACTATGGCTACACCTTC

J: TRBJ1-5
D: -
size: -
V: TRBV5-1
length: 13
CDR3: CASSLTGNQPQHF
DNA: TGCGCCAGCAGCTTGACAGGGAACCAGCCCCAGCATTTT

J: TRBJ1-1
D: -
size: -
V: TRBV6-5
length: 14
CDR3: CATTRPGLNTEAFF
DNA: TGTGCCACAACGCGCCCTGGCCTGAACACTGAAGCTTTCTTT

J: TRBJ2-1
D: -
size: -
V: TRBV28
length: 15
CDR3: CASTLGSSGYNEQFF
DNA: TGTGCCAGCACCCTAGGCTCCTCCGGATACAATGAGCAGTTCTTC